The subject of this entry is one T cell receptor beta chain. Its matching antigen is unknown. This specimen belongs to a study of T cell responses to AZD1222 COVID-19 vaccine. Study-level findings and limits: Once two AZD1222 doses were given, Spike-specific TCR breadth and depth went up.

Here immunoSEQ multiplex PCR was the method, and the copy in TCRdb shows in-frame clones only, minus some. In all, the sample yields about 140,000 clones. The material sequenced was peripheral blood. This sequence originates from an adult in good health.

CDR3 bases: TGTGCCAGCAGTACTGACCCAAGCTACGAGCAGTACTTC. Its protein is CASSTDPSYEQYF. The V and J genes are TRBV27 and TRBJ2-7; D is undetermined. Trimming cost V 5 bases and J 3 bases, with 11 bases left between them. Per the germline V gene, CDR1 is MNHEY and CDR2 is SMNVEV (reference sequence). This CDR3 contains 13 residues.